This TCR beta chain was sequenced for a study of T-cell memory formation after mild COVID-19. On the study more broadly: Clusters of TCRs were largely donor specific. Study observations and caveats: SARS-CoV-2 specificity of second-wave clones peaking day 37 was unconfirmed. Cross-reactive memory appears to have joined, as suggested by some responding clones showing up in pre-infection memory. Balance between CD4 and CD8 was seen in clones contracting day 15 to 85, and a CD4+ lean was seen in later expanders.

This clonotype was picked up a small number of times. What it binds is not known. The germline V gene has CDR1 SGHTA and CDR2 FQGNSA. The junction had 22 bases not matched to a gene; V was cut back by 4 bases and J by 10 bases. CDR3 size: 19 residues. In TCRdb, the 5' RACE reads were re-called with MiXCR into one record per CDR3 protein. The table has about 430,000 distinct CDR3 sequences, roughly 18% seen once. The sequenced sample was PBMCs or a T cell subset sorted from them (not recorded which). The receptor comes from a man aged 18 to 29 who had mild COVID-19 (a few samples of this study predate the infection). Cell type and time point are not known. The V and J genes are TRBV7-2 and TRBJ1-4; 9 nucleotides match TRBD1. Written as DNA, the CDR3 is TGTGCCAGCAGCTCCGACATACAGGGGGCGTTGGGTTTAGATGGAAAACTGTTTTTT. This sequence encodes CASSSDIQGALGLDGKLFF.